This is a list of T cell receptor beta chains from one sample in a study of beta chain features in type 1 diabetes. Sequenced by immunoSEQ multiplex PCR; TCRdb stores in-frame clones only, minus some. The table records 450,000 to 550,000 clones, approximately 28% of them present only once. The sequencing sample was made of naive CD4+ T cells from blood. These receptors came from a man aged 18 to 29 in good health. The CDR3 runs from the conserved cysteine through the conserved F or W. D genes are given only for firm matches. Clone size is shown for a subset of rows, as once, few, many or a class of expanded clone.

d_call,clone_size,j_call,v_call,cdr3_aa,cdr3_nt
TRBD2,-,TRBJ2-1,TRBV9,CASSVEFLAGTGNEQFF,TGTGCCAGCAGCGTAGAATTCCTAGCGGGTACAGGGAATGAGCAGTTCTTC
-,few,TRBJ2-6,TRBV27,CASRNQGSGANVLTF,TGTGCCAGCAGAAACCAGGGATCTGGGGCCAACGTCCTGACTTTC
TRBD1,-,TRBJ1-1,TRBV9,CASSFSPGGTEAFF,TGTGCCAGCAGCTTCTCCCCAGGGGGCACTGAAGCTTTCTTT
TRBD1,-,TRBJ2-4,TRBV30,CAWRTRSGTGKNIQYF,TGTGCCTGGAGGACCCGATCCGGGACAGGGAAAAACATTCAGTACTTC
-,-,TRBJ1-2,TRBV29-1,CSVVSGYTF,TGCAGCGTTGTTTCCGGCTACACCTTC
-,few,TRBJ2-7,TRBV30,CAWSDPAGSTGYEQYF,TGTGCCTGGAGTGACCCCGCCGGCTCCACAGGGTACGAGCAGTACTTC
-,-,TRBJ2-2,TRBV7-2,CASSFRRGYTGELFF,TGTGCCAGCAGCTTCCGCCGGGGGTACACCGGGGAGCTGTTTTTT
-,few,TRBJ2-6,TRBV15,CATSPQMGSGANVLTF,TGTGCCACCAGCCCGCAAATGGGCTCTGGGGCCAACGTCCTGACTTTC
-,-,TRBJ2-2,TRBV15,CATSRVGRTENTGELFF,TGTGCCACCAGCAGAGTCGGAAGGACAGAAAACACCGGGGAGCTGTTTTTT
-,-,TRBJ2-3,TRBV10-3,CAISRVADTQYF,TGTGCCATCAGCCGAGTGGCAGATACGCAGTATTTT
TRBD2,-,TRBJ2-1,TRBV29-1,CSVSGLAGGYEQFF,TGCAGCGTCTCAGGACTAGCGGGAGGGTATGAGCAGTTCTTC
-,-,TRBJ2-4,TRBV18,CASSSKNIQYF,TGTGCCAGCTCGTCCAAAAACATTCAGTACTTC
TRBD2,-,TRBJ2-4,TRBV7-9,CASSYGGGNPKNIQYF,TGTGCCAGCAGCTACGGCGGGGGAAATCCCAAAAACATTCAGTACTTC
-,few,TRBJ2-1,TRBV29-1,CSVFGSGGSYNEQFF,TGCAGCGTTTTCGGTAGTGGGGGCTCCTACAATGAGCAGTTCTTC
TRBD2,-,TRBJ2-1,TRBV5-1,CASSLVLAGEREQFF,TGCGCCAGCAGCTTGGTACTAGCGGGAGAACGGGAGCAGTTCTTC
-,few,TRBJ1-1,TRBV15,CATSREHTGNTEAFF,TGTGCCACCAGCAGGGAACACACAGGGAACACTGAAGCTTTCTTT